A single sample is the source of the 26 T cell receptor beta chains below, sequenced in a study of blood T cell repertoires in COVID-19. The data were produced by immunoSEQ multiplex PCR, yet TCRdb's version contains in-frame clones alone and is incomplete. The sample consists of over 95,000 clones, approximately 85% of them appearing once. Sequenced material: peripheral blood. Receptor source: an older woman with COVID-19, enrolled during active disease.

The CDR3 DNA reads TGTGCCACCCAGCGGGAGAACACTGAAGCTTTCTTT. As protein: CATQRENTEAFF. This sequence joins TRBV19 and TRBJ1-1; D gene unclear. Per germline, CDR1 LNHDA and CDR2 SQIVND (reference sequence). With 10 bases removed from V and 1 base from J, the gap between germline ends came to 10 bases. The CDR3 runs to 12 residues.

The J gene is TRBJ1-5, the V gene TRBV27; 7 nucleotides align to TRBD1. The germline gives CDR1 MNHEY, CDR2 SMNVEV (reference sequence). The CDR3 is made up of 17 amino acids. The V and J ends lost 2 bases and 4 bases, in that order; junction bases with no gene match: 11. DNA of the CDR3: TGTGCCAGCAGTTTAATAGGGCTAGGGGGCCCGAATCAGCCCCAGCATTTT. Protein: CASSLIGLGGPNQPQHF.

CDR3 region: CASSQDLEGTGYGYTF. The CDR3 DNA reads as TGTGCCAGCAGCCAAGATCTAGAGGGAACGGGCTATGGCTACACCTTC. The gene calls are TRBV4-2 and TRBJ1-2; no definite D call. V was trimmed by 0 bases and J by 4 bases, leaving 15 bases between them. This CDR3 region has 16 residues. CDR1 is LGHNA and CDR2 is YNFKEQ in the germline V gene.

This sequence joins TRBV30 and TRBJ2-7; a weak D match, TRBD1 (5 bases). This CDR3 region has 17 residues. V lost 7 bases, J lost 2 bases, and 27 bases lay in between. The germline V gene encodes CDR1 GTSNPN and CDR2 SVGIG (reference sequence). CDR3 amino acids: CASLPATVRGTAYEQYF. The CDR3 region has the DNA TGTGCCTCGCTCCCCGCGACAGTAAGGGGTACAGCCTACGAGCAGTACTTC. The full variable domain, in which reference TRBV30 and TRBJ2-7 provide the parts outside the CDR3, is SQTIHQWPATLVQPVGSPLSLECTVEGTSNPNLYWYRQAAGRGLQLLFYSVGIGQISSEVPQNLSASRPQDRQFILSSKKLLLSDSGFYLCASLPATVRGTAYEQYFGPGTRLTVT.

CDR3 amino acids: CASSEYGTVAKNIQYF. The CDR3 DNA sequence: TGTGCCAGCAGTGAGTATGGGACAGTAGCCAAAAACATTCAGTACTTC. This sequence joins TRBV27 and TRBJ2-4; TRBD1 matches at 7 bases. This CDR3 region has 16 residues. Germline CDR1 reads MNHEY; CDR2 reads SMNVEV (reference sequence). Trimming removed 5 bases from V and 0 bases from J; junction bases left unmatched: 7.

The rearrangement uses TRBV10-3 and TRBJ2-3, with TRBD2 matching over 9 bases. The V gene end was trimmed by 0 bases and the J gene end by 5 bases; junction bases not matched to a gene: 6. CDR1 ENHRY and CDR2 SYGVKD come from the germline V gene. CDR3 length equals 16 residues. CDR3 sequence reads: CAISESRGGPGDTQYF. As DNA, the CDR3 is TGTGCCATCAGTGAGTCGCGGGGGGGCCCCGGAGATACGCAGTATTTT.

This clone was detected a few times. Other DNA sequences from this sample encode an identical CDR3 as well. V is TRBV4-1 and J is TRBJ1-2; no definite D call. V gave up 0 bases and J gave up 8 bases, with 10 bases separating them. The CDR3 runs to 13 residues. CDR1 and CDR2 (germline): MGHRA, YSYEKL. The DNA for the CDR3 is TGCGCCAGCAGCCAAGATCGGGGTGGCGGCTACACCTTC. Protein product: CASSQDRGGGYTF.

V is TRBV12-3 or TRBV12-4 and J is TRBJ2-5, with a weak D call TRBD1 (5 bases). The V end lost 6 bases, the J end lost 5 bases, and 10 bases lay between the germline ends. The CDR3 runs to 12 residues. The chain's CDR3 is CASSRVGETQYF. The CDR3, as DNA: TGTGCCAGCAGCAGGGTAGGCGAGACCCAGTACTTC.

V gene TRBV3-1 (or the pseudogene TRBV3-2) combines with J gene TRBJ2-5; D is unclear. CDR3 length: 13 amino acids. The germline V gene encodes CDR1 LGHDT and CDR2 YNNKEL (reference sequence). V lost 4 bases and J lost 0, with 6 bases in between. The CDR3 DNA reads TGTGCCAGCAGCCCCAATTACCAAGAGACCCAGTACTTC. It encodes CASSPNYQETQYF.

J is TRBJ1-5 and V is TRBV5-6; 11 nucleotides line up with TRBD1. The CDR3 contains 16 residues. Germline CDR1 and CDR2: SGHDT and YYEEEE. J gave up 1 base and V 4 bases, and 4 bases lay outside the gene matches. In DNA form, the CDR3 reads TGTGCCAGCAGCACCGGGACAGGGGGGAGCAATCAGCCCCAGCATTTT. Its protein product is CASSTGTGGSNQPQHF. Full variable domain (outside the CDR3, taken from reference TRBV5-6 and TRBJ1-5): DAGVTQSPTHLIKTRGQQVTLRCSPKSGHDTVSWYQQALGQGPQFIFQYYEEEERQRGNFPDRFSGHQFPNYSSELNVNALLLGDSALYLCASSTGTGGSNQPQHFGDGTRLSIL.

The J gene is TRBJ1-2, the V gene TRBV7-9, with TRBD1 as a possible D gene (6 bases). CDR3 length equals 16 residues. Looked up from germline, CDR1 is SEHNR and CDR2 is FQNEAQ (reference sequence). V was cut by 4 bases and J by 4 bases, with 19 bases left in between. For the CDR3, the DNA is TGTGCCAGCAGCTCCCCTCTGGGGGCCCCCTTCTATGGCTACACCTTC. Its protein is CASSSPLGAPFYGYTF.

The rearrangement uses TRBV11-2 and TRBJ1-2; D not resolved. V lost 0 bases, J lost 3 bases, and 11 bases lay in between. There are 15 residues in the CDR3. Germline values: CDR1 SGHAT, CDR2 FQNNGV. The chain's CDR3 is CASSLEAGMDYGYTF. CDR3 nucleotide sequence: TGTGCCAGCAGCTTAGAGGCGGGGATGGACTATGGCTACACCTTC.

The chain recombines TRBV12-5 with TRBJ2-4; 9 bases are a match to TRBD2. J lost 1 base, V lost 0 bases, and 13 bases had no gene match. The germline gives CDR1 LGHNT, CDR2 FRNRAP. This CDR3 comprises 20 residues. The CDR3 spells CASGLVLAGASLQAKNIQYF. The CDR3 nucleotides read TGTGCTAGTGGTTTGGTCTTAGCGGGGGCCTCCCTCCAGGCCAAAAACATTCAGTACTTC. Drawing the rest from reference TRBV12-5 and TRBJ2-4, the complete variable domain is DARVTQTPRHKVTEMGQEVTMRCQPILGHNTVFWYRQTMMQGLELLAYFRNRAPLDDSGMPKDRFSAEMPDATLATLKIQPSEPRDSAVYFCASGLVLAGASLQAKNIQYFGAGTRLSVL.

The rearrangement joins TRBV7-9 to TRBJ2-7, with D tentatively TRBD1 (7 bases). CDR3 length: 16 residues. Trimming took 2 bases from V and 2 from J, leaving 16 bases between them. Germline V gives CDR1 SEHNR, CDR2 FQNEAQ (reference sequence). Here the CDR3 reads CASSLWGVTGAYEQYF. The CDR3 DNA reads TGTGCCAGCAGCTTATGGGGGGTAACAGGGGCCTACGAGCAGTACTTC.

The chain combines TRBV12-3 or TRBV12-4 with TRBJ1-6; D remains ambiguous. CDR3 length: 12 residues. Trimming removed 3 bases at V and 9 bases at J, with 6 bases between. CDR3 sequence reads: CASSFPFSPLHF. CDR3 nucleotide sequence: TGTGCCAGCAGTTTCCCTTTTTCACCCCTCCACTTT.

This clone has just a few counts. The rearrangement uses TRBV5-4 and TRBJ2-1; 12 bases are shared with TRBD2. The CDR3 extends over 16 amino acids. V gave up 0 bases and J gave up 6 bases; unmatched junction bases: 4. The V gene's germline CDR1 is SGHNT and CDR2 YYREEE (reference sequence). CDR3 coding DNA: TGTGCCAGCAGCTTGGGGCTAGCGGGGGGGTCCAATGAGCAGTTCTTC. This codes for CASSLGLAGGSNEQFF.

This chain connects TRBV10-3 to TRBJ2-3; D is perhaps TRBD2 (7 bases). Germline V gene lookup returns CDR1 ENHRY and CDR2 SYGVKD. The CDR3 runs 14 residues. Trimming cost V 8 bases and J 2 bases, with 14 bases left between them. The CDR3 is CAIRGGGHTDTQYF. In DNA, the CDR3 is TGTGCCATCCGGGGCGGGGGCCACACAGATACGCAGTATTTT.

The CDR3 loop reads CASSISGSPLHF. The CDR3 DNA follows: TGTGCCAGTAGTATATCTGGCTCACCCCTCCACTTT. V gene TRBV19 combines with J gene TRBJ1-6; no firm D call. The CDR3 runs to 12 residues. Per germline, CDR1 LNHDA and CDR2 SQIVND (reference sequence). Trimming stripped 2 bases from V and 10 bases from J, with 6 bases between.

In nucleotides, the CDR3 is TGTGCCAGTAGTATAGATGTTGCGAGAGAGTATGGCTACACCTTC. It specifies CASSIDVAREYGYTF. The chain couples TRBV19 to TRBJ1-2; D uncertain. Per germline, CDR1 LNHDA and CDR2 SQIVND (reference sequence). V lost 0 bases and J lost 5, with 13 bases in between. This CDR3 has 15 residues.

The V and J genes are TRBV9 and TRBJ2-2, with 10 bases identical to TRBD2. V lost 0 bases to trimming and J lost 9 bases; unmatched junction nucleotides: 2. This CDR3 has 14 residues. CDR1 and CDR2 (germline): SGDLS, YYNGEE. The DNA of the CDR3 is TGTGCCAGCAGCGTAGAACTAGCGGGGAGGGAGCTGTTTTTT. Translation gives CASSVELAGRELFF.

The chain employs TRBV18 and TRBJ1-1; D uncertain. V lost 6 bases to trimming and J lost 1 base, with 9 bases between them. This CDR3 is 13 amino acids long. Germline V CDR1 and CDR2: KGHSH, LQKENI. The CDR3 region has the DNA TGTGCCAGCTCCCGGTTCCCGAACACTGAAGCTTTCTTT. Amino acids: CASSRFPNTEAFF. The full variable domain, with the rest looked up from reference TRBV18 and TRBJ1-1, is NAGVMQNPRHLVRRRGQEARLRCSPMKGHSHVYWYRQLPEEGLKFMVYLQKENIIDESGMPKERFSAEFPKEGPSILRIQQVVRGDSAAYFCASSRFPNTEAFFGQGTRLTVV.

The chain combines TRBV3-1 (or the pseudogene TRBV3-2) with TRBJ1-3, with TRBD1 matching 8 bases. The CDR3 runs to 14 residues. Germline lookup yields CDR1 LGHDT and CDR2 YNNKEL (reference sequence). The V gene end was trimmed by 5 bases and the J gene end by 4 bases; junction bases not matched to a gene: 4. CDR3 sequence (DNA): TGTGCCAGCAGCAAAGGGGACAGGGGAAACACCATATATTTT. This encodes CASSKGDRGNTIYF.

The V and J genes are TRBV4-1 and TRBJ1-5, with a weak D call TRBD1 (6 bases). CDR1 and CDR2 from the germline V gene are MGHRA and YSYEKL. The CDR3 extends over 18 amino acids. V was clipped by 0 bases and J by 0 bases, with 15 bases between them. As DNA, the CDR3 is TGCGCCAGCAGCCAAGAAGAAGGAGGACAGCATAGCAATCAGCCCCAGCATTTT. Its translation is CASSQEEGGQHSNQPQHF.

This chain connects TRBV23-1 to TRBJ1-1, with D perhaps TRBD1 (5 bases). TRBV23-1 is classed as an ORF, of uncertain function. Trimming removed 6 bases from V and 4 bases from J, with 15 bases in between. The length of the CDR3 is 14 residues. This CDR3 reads CASSLNRLCTEAFF. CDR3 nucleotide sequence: TGCGCCAGCAGCCTAAACAGGCTCTGCACTGAAGCTTTCTTT.

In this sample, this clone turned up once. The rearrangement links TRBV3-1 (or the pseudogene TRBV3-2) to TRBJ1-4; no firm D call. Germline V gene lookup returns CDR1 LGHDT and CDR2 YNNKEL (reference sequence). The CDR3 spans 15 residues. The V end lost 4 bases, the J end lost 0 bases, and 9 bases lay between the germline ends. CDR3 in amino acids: CASSPGFATNEKLFF. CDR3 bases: TGTGCCAGCAGCCCGGGGTTCGCAACTAATGAAAAACTGTTTTTT.

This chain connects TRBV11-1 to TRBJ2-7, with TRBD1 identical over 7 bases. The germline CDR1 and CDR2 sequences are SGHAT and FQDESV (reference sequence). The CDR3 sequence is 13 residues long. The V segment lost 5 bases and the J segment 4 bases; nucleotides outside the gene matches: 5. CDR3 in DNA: TGTGCCAGCAGCCCGGGGACAGAGTACGAGCAGTACTTC. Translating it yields CASSPGTEYEQYF.